This TCR beta chain was recorded in a study of cytomegalovirus exposure and HLA in healthy donors. The CDR3 runs 15 residues. V shed 0 bases, J shed 4 bases, and the junction held 4 bases outside the gene matches. Germline CDR1 reads MGHRA; CDR2 reads YSYEKL. PCR employed 60 Vbeta and 13 Jbeta primers. In the authors' methods: An analysis that came later counted 80 million or so unique TCR beta chains, about 10 million shared. The repertoire was sequenced with immunoSEQ multiplex PCR; TCRdb's copy has only in-frame clones and lacks some. Clone size and the V and J calls come from that table; the DNA yielded D and trimming. Of roughly 120,000 clones listed, roughly 80% are singletons.

The clonotype comes from a male donor in good health and CMV-seropositive. The genes are TRBV4-1 and TRBJ2-5; 8 bases line up with TRBD2. The sequencing sample was made of PBMCs. The CDR3 is CASSQEGLALETQYF. In DNA, the CDR3 is TGCGCCAGCAGCCAAGAAGGACTAGCCCTAGAGACCCAGTACTTC.